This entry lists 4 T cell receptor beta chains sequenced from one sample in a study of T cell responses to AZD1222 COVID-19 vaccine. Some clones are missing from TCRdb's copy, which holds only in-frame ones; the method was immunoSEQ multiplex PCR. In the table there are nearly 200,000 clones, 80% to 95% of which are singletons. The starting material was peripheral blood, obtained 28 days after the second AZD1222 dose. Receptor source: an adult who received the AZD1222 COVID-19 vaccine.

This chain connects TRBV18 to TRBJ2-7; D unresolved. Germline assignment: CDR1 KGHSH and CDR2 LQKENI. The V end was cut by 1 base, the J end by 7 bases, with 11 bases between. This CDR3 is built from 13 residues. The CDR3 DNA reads TGTGCCAGCTCACCACGAGGTGAAGGGGAGCAGTACTTC. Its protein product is CASSPRGEGEQYF.

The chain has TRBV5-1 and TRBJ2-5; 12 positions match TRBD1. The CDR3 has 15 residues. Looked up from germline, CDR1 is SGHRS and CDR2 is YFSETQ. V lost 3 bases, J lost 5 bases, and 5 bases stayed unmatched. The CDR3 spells CASSSGTGGVETQYF. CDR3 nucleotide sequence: TGCGCCAGCAGCTCCGGGACAGGGGGCGTGGAGACCCAGTACTTC.

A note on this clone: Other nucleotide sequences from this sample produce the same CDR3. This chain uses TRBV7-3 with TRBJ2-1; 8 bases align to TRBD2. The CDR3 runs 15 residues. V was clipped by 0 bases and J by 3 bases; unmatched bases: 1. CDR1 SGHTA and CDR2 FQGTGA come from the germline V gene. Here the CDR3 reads CASSLTSGGYNEQFF. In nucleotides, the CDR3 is TGTGCCAGCAGCTTAACCAGCGGGGGCTACAATGAGCAGTTCTTC.

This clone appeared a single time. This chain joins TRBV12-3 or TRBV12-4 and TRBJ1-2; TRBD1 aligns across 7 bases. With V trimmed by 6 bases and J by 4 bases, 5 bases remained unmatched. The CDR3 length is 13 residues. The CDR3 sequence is CASSTQGTYGYTF. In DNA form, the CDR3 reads TGTGCCAGCAGCACACAGGGGACCTATGGCTACACCTTC.